The sequence of this TCR beta chain was determined in a study of technical replicates of blood from a few donors. TCRdb keeps only in-frame clones here, not all; method: immunoSEQ multiplex PCR. Of some 80,000 clones listed, about 94% are singletons. What was sequenced was T cells isolated from PBMCs. The receptor's source is a human donor in good health.

The chain's CDR3 is CAISSGSGNEQFF. Here the CDR3 DNA reads TGTGCCATCAGTAGCGGGAGCGGCAATGAGCAGTTCTTC. V is TRBV10-3 and J is TRBJ2-1; 8 bases agree with TRBD2. CDR1 is ENHRY, CDR2 SYGVKD, per germline. Trimming took 5 bases from V and 6 from J; bases not matched to a gene: 3. The CDR3 contains 13 residues.